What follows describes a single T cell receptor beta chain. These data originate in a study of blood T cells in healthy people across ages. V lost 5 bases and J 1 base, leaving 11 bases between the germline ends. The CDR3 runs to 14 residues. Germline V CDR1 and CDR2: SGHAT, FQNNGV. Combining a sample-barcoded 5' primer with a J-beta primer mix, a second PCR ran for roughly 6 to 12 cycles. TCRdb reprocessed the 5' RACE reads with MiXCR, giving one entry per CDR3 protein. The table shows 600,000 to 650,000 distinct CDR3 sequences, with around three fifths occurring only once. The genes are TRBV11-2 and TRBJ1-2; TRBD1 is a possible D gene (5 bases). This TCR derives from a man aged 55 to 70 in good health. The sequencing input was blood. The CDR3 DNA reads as TGTGCCAGCAGCCTTATACAGGATAACTATGGCTACACCTTC. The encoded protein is CASSLIQDNYGYTF.